A single sample gave rise to the 4 T cell receptor beta chains below, sequenced in a study of OX40 agonist ivuxolimab in advanced cancers. Sequencing was performed with immunoSEQ multiplex PCR; in TCRdb, only in-frame clones are kept and a portion is missing. The repertoire holds about 73,000 clones, with over 75% as singletons. The source was CD4+ or CD8+ T cells sorted from blood, collected in a trial of the OX40 agonist ivuxolimab. The receptor set was obtained from an adult with an advanced solid tumor such as melanoma, head and neck, liver or kidney cancer.

V usage is TRBV18 and J usage is TRBJ2-1; 7 bases agree with TRBD1. The CDR3 covers 15 residues. CDR1 and CDR2 (germline): KGHSH, LQKENI. Losses at the gene ends were 7 bases for V and 1 base for J; bases not matched to a gene: 7. The CDR3 is CASLAGTESYNEQFF. CDR3 DNA sequence: TGTGCCAGCTTAGCCGGGACAGAGTCCTACAATGAGCAGTTCTTC.

CDR3 nucleotides: TGTGCCAGCAGCAAAGGGACAGTTGGCTATGGCTACACCTTC. This encodes CASSKGTVGYGYTF. The chain recombines TRBV6-6 with TRBJ1-2; 7 bases are shared with TRBD1. The CDR3 is made up of 14 amino acids. The germline V gene encodes CDR1 MNHNY and CDR2 SVGAGI (reference sequence). V shed 6 bases and J 4 bases; nucleotides not matched to a gene: 8.

The V call is TRBV7-8, the J call TRBJ2-1; the D gene is possibly TRBD1 (5 bases). Germline V gives CDR1 SGHVS, CDR2 FQNEAQ. The germline V and J ends were trimmed by 5 bases and 10 bases, with 15 bases remaining between them. This CDR3 spans 13 amino acids. This CDR3 is CASSPPREEEQFF. The CDR3 region has the DNA TGTGCCAGCAGCCCGCCCAGGGAAGAAGAGCAGTTCTTC.

The V and J genes are TRBV5-4 and TRBJ1-3; a weak D match, TRBD1 (5 bases). Trimming took 1 base from V and 1 from J, leaving 12 bases between them. Germline loops: CDR1 SGHNT, CDR2 YYREEE (reference sequence). This CDR3 is built from 16 residues. CDR3 coding DNA: TGTGCCAGCAGCTTGCAGGGAAGCGGTTCTGGAAACACCATATATTTT. Translating it yields CASSLQGSGSGNTIYF.